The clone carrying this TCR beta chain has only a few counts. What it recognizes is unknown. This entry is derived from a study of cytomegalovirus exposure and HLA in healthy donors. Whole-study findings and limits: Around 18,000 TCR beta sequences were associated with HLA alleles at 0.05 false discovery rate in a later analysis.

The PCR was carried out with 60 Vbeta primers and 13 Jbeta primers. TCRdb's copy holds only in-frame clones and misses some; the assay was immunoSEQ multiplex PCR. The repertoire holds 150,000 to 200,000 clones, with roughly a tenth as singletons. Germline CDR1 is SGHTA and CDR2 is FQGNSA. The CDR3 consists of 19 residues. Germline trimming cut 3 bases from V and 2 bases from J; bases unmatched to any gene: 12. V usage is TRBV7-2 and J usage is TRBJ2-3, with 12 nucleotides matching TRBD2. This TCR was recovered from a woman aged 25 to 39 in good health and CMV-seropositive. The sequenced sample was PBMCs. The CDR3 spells CASSLASGRAGGPTDTQYF. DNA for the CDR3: TGTGCCAGCAGCTTGGCTAGCGGGAGGGCCGGGGGGCCCACAGATACGCAGTATTTT.